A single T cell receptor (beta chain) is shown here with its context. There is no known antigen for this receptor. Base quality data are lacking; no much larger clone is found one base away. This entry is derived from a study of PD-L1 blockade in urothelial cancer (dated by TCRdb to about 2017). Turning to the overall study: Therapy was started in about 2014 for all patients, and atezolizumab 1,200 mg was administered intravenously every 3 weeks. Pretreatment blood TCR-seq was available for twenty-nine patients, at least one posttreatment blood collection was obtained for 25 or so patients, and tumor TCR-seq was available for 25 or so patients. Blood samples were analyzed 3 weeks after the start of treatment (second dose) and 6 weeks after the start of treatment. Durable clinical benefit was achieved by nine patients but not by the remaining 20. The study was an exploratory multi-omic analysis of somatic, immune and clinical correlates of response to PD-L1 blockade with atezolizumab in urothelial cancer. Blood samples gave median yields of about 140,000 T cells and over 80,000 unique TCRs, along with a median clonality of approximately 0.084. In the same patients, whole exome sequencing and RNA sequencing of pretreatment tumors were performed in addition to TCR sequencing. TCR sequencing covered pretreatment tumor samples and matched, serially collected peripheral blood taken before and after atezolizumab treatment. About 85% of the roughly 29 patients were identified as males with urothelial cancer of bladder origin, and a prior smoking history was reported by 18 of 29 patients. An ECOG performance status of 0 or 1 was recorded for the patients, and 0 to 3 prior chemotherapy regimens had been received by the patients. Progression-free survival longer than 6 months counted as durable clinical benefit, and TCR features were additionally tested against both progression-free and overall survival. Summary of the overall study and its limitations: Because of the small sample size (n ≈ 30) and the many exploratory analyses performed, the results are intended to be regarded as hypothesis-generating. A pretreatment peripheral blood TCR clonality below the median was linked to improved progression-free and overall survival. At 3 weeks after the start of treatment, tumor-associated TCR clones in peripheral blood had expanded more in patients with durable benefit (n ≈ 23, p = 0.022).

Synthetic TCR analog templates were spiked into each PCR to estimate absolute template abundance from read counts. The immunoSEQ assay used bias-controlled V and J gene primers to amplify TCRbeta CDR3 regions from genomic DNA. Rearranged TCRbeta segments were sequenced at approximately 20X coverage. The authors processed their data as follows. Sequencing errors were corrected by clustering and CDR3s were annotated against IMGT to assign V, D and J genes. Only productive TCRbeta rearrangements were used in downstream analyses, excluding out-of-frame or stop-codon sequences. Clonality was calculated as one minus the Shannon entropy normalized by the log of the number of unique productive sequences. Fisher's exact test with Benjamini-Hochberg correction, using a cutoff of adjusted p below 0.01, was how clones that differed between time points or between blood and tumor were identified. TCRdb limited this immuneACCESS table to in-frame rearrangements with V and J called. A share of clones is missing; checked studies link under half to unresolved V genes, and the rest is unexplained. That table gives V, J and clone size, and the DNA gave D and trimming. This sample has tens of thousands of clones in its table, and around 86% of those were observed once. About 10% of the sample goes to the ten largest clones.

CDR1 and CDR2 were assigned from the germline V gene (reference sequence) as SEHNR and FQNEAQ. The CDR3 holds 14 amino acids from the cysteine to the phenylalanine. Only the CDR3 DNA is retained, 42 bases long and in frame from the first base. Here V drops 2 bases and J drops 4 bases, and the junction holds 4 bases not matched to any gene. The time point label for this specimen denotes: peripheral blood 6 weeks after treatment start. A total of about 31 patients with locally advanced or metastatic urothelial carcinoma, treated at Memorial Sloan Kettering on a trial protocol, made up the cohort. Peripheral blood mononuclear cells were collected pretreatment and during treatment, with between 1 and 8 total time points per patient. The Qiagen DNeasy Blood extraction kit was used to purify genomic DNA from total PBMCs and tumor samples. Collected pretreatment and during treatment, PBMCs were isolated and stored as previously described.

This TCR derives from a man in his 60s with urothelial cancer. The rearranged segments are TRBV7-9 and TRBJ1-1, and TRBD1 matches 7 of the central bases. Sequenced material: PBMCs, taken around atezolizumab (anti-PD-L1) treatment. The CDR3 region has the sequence CASSLTGVATEAFF. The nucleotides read TGTGCCAGCAGCTTAACAGGGGTTGCCACTGAAGCTTTCTTT.